This T cell receptor (beta chain) comes out of a study of PD-1 blockade in classical Hodgkin lymphoma. Whole-study results and caveats: Any patient who commenced nivolumab under 1 year after ASCT was excluded. Repertoire differences lack defined causes, possibly disease activity or prior therapy.

Here immunoSEQ multiplex PCR was the method, and the copy in TCRdb shows in-frame clones only, minus some. Of over 85,000 clones in the sample, about 92% were seen once. Points on this clone: No antigen is known for it.

Germline CDR1 and CDR2: SGDLS and YYNGEE. CDR3 length: 14 amino acids. V shed 3 bases, J shed 10 bases, and the junction held 12 bases outside the gene matches. Time point described: cycle 4 day 1 (C4D1), after five to seven weeks of nivolumab. Exposure to brentuximab vedotin varied, and each patient had relapsed following autologous stem cell transplantation. Sequenced material: peripheral blood mononuclear cells (PBMCs), taken before the fourth cycle of nivolumab. The V gene is TRBV9, the J gene TRBJ1-1; TRBD1 matches at 7 bases. This clonotype was obtained from a human donor with classical Hodgkin lymphoma. CDR3 coding DNA: TGTGCCAGCAGCGGGGGGACAGCTCCGCGCGCAGCTTTCTTT. Protein sequence: CASSGGTAPRAAFF. Using reference TRBV9 and TRBJ1-1 for the parts outside the CDR3, the full variable domain is DSGVTQTPKHLITATGQRVTLRCSPRSGDLSVYWYQQSLDQGLQFLIQYYNGEERAKGNILERFSAQQFPDLHSELNLSSLELGDSALYFCASSGGTAPRAAFFGQGTRLTVV.